The 23 T cell receptor beta chains in this list originate from one sample, sequenced in a study of shared clonotypes between healthy human individuals. Naive CD8 populations comprised CD45RO-negative cells positively selected for CCR7, excluding terminally differentiated effector memory CD45RA+ cells. TCRdb's copy holds only in-frame clones and misses some; the assay was immunoSEQ multiplex PCR. There are 800,000 to 950,000 clones in the sample; about 96% occur only once, and under 0.3% lies in the top ten. Sequencing was done on a sample of naive CD8+ T cells sorted from blood. These receptor sequences come from a man aged 25-45 years in good health.

This chain joins TRBV5-4 and TRBJ2-7; 13 bases are shared with TRBD2. CDR1 and CDR2 (germline): SGHNT, YYREEE (reference sequence). The CDR3 sequence is 18 residues long. V gave up 4 bases and J gave up 0 bases; unmatched junction bases: 10. CDR3 nucleotides: TGTGCCAGCAGCCTACCGGGACTAGCGGGAAAAAGCTCCTACGAGCAGTACTTC. Its translation is CASSLPGLAGKSSYEQYF.

The chain's CDR3 is CASSFSNEQFF. DNA of the CDR3: TGCGCCAGCAGCTTCTCCAATGAGCAGTTCTTC. The V gene is TRBV5-1, the J gene TRBJ2-1; D is unresolved. The V gene lost 2 bases and the J gene lost 6 bases, with 3 bases spanning the gap. The germline V gene has CDR1 SGHRS and CDR2 YFSETQ. The CDR3 has 11 amino acids.

This clone showed up just once. V usage is TRBV9 and J usage is TRBJ2-1, with no clear D. CDR3 size: 17 residues. Germline loops: CDR1 SGDLS, CDR2 YYNGEE. Trimming stripped 0 bases from V and 9 bases from J, with 22 bases between. The CDR3 region has the DNA TGTGCCAGCAGCGTAGCGTGGAGCAGCCCTAATATCGGTGAGCAGTTCTTC. Its protein product is CASSVAWSSPNIGEQFF.

The genes are TRBV27 and TRBJ2-1; 9 nucleotides line up with TRBD2. Germline values: CDR1 MNHEY, CDR2 SMNVEV (reference sequence). This CDR3 is built from 14 residues. V was pared by 5 bases and J by 9 bases, with 8 bases of the junction left unmatched. The CDR3 sequence is CASSTAGGTGEQFF. The CDR3 coding sequence is TGTGCCAGCAGTACGGCGGGAGGGACTGGTGAGCAGTTCTTC.

In nucleotides, the CDR3 is TGTGCCAGCAGTTTATCCAGCAGCTACTCCTACGAGCAGTACTTC. Translated: CASSLSSSYSYEQYF. The chain uses TRBV27 and TRBJ2-7; D not certain. From germline, CDR1 is MNHEY and CDR2 SMNVEV (reference sequence). V shed 0 bases and J shed 0 bases, with 9 bases lying between them. The CDR3 contains 15 residues.

The DNA for the CDR3 is TGTGCCAGCAGTTTCCGGAACAGATCCTACGAGCAGTACTTC. This encodes CASSFRNRSYEQYF. This chain uses TRBV27 with TRBJ2-7, with D hard to call. The germline V and J ends were trimmed by 3 bases and 1 base, with 10 bases remaining between them. Germline V lookup: CDR1 MNHEY, CDR2 SMNVEV (reference sequence). CDR3 length: 14 amino acids.

V and J are TRBV2 and TRBJ2-1, with TRBD2 matching over 14 bases. The J segment lost 5 bases and the V segment lost 7 bases, leaving 10 bases of the junction unmatched. Germline assignment: CDR1 SNHLY and CDR2 FYNNEI. The CDR3 is 17 amino acids. The CDR3 nucleotides are TGTGCCAGCATGGGGACTAGCGGGAGTGATAAGGACAATGAGCAGTTCTTC. This translates into CASMGTSGSDKDNEQFF.

The chain links TRBV4-1 to TRBJ2-3; perhaps D is TRBD1 or TRBD2 (5 bases each). This CDR3 has 13 residues. The V gene's germline CDR1 is MGHRA and CDR2 YSYEKL. The V gene lost 0 bases and the J gene lost 10 bases, with 11 bases spanning the gap. The CDR3 reads CASSQDEGWAQYF. The CDR3 DNA is TGCGCCAGCAGCCAAGATGAGGGGTGGGCGCAGTATTTT.

This rearrangement joins TRBV13 to TRBJ2-1; weak D call: TRBD2 (6 bases). Looked up from germline, CDR1 is PRHDT and CDR2 is FYEKMQ (reference sequence). The CDR3 is made up of 17 amino acids. V dropped 3 bases and J dropped 0 bases, with 15 bases sitting between them. CDR3 nucleotides: TGTGCCAGCAGCTTGTTAGGAGGGCGGAGCTCCTACAATGAGCAGTTCTTC. This gives the protein CASSLLGGRSSYNEQFF.

The J gene is TRBJ2-1, the V gene TRBV9; 7 bases line up with TRBD2. Germline V gene lookup returns CDR1 SGDLS and CDR2 YYNGEE. This CDR3 is built from 16 residues. The V and J ends lost 5 bases and 4 bases, in that order; junction bases with no gene match: 12. CDR3 in DNA: TGTGCCAGCAGTGGAGGAAGACTAGCTGTATACAATGAGCAGTTCTTC. This codes for CASSGGRLAVYNEQFF. Complete variable domain (other parts from reference TRBV9 and TRBJ2-1): DSGVTQTPKHLITATGQRVTLRCSPRSGDLSVYWYQQSLDQGLQFLIQYYNGEERAKGNILERFSAQQFPDLHSELNLSSLELGDSALYFCASSGGRLAVYNEQFFGPGTRLTVL.

The chain uses TRBV27 and TRBJ2-1; the match to TRBD1 covers 8 bases. V gave up 0 bases and J gave up 10 bases; unmatched junction bases: 11. Germline loops: CDR1 MNHEY, CDR2 SMNVEV (reference sequence). CDR3 length equals 16 residues. The CDR3 DNA is TGTGCCAGCAGTTTATCCGCAGGGGGCGCTCTATGGGAGCAGTTCTTC. Its protein product is CASSLSAGGALWEQFF.

The V gene is TRBV27, the J gene TRBJ2-7; D may be TRBD1 or TRBD2 (6 bases each). CDR3 length: 18 amino acids. CDR1 and CDR2 (germline): MNHEY, SMNVEV (reference sequence). The ends were cut back, 3 bases at V and 1 base at J, with 22 bases in the middle. CDR3 in amino acids: CASSLIGDIRGDSYEQYF. DNA of the CDR3: TGTGCCAGCAGTTTGATCGGAGACATAAGGGGGGATTCCTACGAGCAGTACTTC.

V is TRBV15 and J is TRBJ2-7; D ambiguous. The CDR3 totals 13 residues. V was pared by 0 bases and J by 3 bases, with 6 bases between. Germline CDR1 is LNHNV and CDR2 is YYDKDF (reference sequence). CDR3 loop: CATSRDRVYEQYF. The DNA of the CDR3 is TGTGCCACCAGCAGAGATAGGGTCTACGAGCAGTACTTC.

The chain employs TRBV11-2 and TRBJ2-7, with D possibly being TRBD1 or TRBD2 (5 bases each). Trimming removed 7 bases from V and 5 bases from J, with 21 bases in between. The CDR3 runs to 15 residues. Per the germline V gene, CDR1 is SGHAT and CDR2 is FQNNGV. CDR3 coding DNA: TGTGCCAGCAACGCGCCATGGGGGACGGCCAACGAGCAGTACTTC. Protein sequence: CASNAPWGTANEQYF.

The chain couples TRBV7-9 to TRBJ2-7; TRBD1 matches at 7 bases. V lost 1 base and J lost 4; bases outside the gene matches: 16. The CDR3 runs 18 residues. Looked up from germline, CDR1 is SEHNR and CDR2 is FQNEAQ (reference sequence). The CDR3 DNA reads TGTGCCAGCAGCTTAGAGGGGGACAGAGGAGTGTGGGTTTACGAGCAGTACTTC. Translating gives CASSLEGDRGVWVYEQYF.

The J gene is TRBJ2-7, the V gene TRBV28; 7 bases align to TRBD1. CDR1 and CDR2 (germline): MDHEN, SYDVKM. The V gene end was trimmed by 4 bases and the J gene end by 0 bases; junction bases not matched to a gene: 9. The CDR3 totals 16 residues. CDR3 residues: CASSSSTGWSSYEQYF. CDR3 coding DNA: TGTGCCAGCAGTTCGTCGACAGGGTGGAGCTCCTACGAGCAGTACTTC.

This chain joins TRBV18 and TRBJ2-3; perhaps TRBD2 as D (5 bases). Trimming shortened V by 0 bases and J by 0 bases, and 10 bases separated the two germline ends. Germline-derived CDR1 and CDR2 are KGHSH and LQKENI. The CDR3 extends over 16 amino acids. In DNA form, the CDR3 reads TGTGCCAGCTCACCACCGCGGGTAGCTAGCACAGATACGCAGTATTTT. It translates to CASSPPRVASTDTQYF.

The rearrangement joins TRBV28 to TRBJ1-2; 11 bases are a match to TRBD1. The length of the CDR3 is 20 residues. CDR1 is MDHEN, CDR2 SYDVKM, per germline. V shed 5 bases and J 5 bases; nucleotides not matched to a gene: 22. In DNA form, the CDR3 reads TGTGCCAGCAGTGGGGCCGGGACAGGGGGTTACTTACCGGTGGCTTATGGCTACACCTTC. Amino acid sequence: CASSGAGTGGYLPVAYGYTF.

The chain links TRBV4-3 to TRBJ2-2; D is unclear. From germline, CDR1 is LGHNA and CDR2 YSLEER. Between the trimmed V and J ends, which lost 0 bases and 6 bases, there was a span of 8 bases. The CDR3 extends over 14 amino acids. DNA for the CDR3: TGCGCCAGCAGCCAAGATAGTGAGCCCGGGGAGCTGTTTTTT. It specifies CASSQDSEPGELFF.

This clone was seen once. The chain is built from TRBV9 and TRBJ2-7, with D unresolved. The CDR3 length is 14 residues. Trimming stripped 4 bases from V and 3 bases from J, with 14 bases between. Germline V gene data show CDR1 as SGDLS and CDR2 as YYNGEE. CDR3 sequence: CASSPDGQNYEQYF. Here the CDR3 DNA reads TGTGCCAGCAGCCCCGATGGGCAGAACTACGAGCAGTACTTC.

The J gene is TRBJ1-3, the V gene TRBV14; D call uncertain. This CDR3 has 13 residues. Trimming removed 7 bases from V and 3 bases from J, with 10 bases in between. The V gene's germline CDR1 is SGHDN and CDR2 FVKESK. The CDR3 region is CASNRGYGNTIYF. CDR3 bases: TGTGCCAGCAACCGGGGATATGGAAACACCATATATTTT.

A remark on this clone: Additional DNA sequences in this sample encode the identical CDR3. The rearrangement uses TRBV7-6 and TRBJ2-7, with TRBD1 matching over 7 bases. The germline V gene has CDR1 SGHVS and CDR2 FNYEAQ. CDR3 length equals 14 residues. The V and J ends lost 1 base and 3 bases, in that order; junction bases with no gene match: 3. The DNA for the CDR3 is TGTGCCAGCAGCTTAGGGACAGGACTCTACGAGCAGTACTTC. Amino acid sequence: CASSLGTGLYEQYF.

CDR3 residues: CATNRDRTHTGELFF. The CDR3 region has the DNA TGTGCCACCAACCGGGACAGGACTCACACCGGGGAGCTGTTTTTT. V is TRBV28 and J is TRBJ2-2, with TRBD1 identical over 8 bases. Germline CDR1 reads MDHEN; CDR2 reads SYDVKM. With V trimmed by 10 bases and J by 3 bases, 10 bases remained unmatched. This CDR3 has 15 amino acids.